One sample yielded the 28 T cell receptor beta chains listed below, sequenced in a study of blood T cell repertoires in COVID-19. Libraries were prepared by immunoSEQ multiplex PCR; TCRdb keeps only in-frame clonotypes and omits some of them. The sample has about 74,000 clones; more than 75% are singletons. The sequencing input was peripheral blood. These receptors all come from a human donor in a cohort sampled during active COVID-19.

In its sample, this clone was seen a few times. DNA of the CDR3: TGTGCCAGCAGCCGTAGGGGGTATGGCTACACCTTC. Translated, it gives CASSRRGYGYTF. V usage is TRBV28 and J usage is TRBJ1-2; D may be TRBD1 (6 bases). The germline V and J ends were trimmed by 6 bases and 5 bases, with 10 bases remaining between them. Germline V gene lookup returns CDR1 MDHEN and CDR2 SYDVKM. This CDR3 has 12 residues.

The genes are TRBV9 and TRBJ2-3; 8 bases agree with TRBD1. The CDR3 extends over 18 amino acids. In germline, CDR1 is SGDLS, CDR2 YYNGEE. V lost 0 bases and J lost 1; bases outside the gene matches: 10. In DNA form, the CDR3 reads TGTGCCAGCAGCGTAGTAGGGAACAGGGGGAGCCGCACAGATACGCAGTATTTT. It specifies CASSVVGNRGSRTDTQYF.

V is TRBV20-1 and J is TRBJ2-7, with 7 bases identical to TRBD2. The CDR3 contains 14 residues. Trimming at V came to 3 bases and at J to 2 bases, leaving 7 bases not matched to a gene. Germline values: CDR1 DFQATT, CDR2 SNEGSKA (reference sequence). The CDR3: CSASSREAAYEQYF. CDR3 bases: TGCAGTGCTAGTTCTCGGGAGGCTGCCTACGAGCAGTACTTC.

This clone is a singleton in its sample. This chain links TRBV18 with TRBJ1-4; D unclear. Looked up from germline, CDR1 is KGHSH and CDR2 is LQKENI. The CDR3 has 13 residues. Deletions cut 6 bases from V and 5 bases from J, with 10 bases between. CDR3 nucleotides: TGTGCCAGCTCCCGCGGCGTGAATGAAAAACTGTTTTTT. Encoded protein: CASSRGVNEKLFF.

The chain joins TRBV5-1 to TRBJ2-5, with a tentative D call TRBD2 (5 bases). The length of the CDR3 is 15 residues. The germline V gene has CDR1 SGHRS and CDR2 YFSETQ. Trimming pared 3 bases from V and 2 bases from J, leaving 14 bases between. The CDR3: CASSSVPAAQETQYF. CDR3 DNA: TGCGCCAGCAGCTCCGTCCCAGCGGCGCAAGAGACCCAGTACTTC.

V is TRBV5-4 and J is TRBJ2-1, with D unresolved. Germline CDR1 SGHNT, CDR2 YYREEE (reference sequence). V dropped 7 bases and J dropped 10 bases, with 21 bases sitting between them. The CDR3 loop spans 14 amino acids. The CDR3 loop reads CASRRRPRGGEQFF. For the CDR3, the DNA is TGTGCCAGCCGAAGGCGCCCTCGAGGTGGAGAGCAGTTCTTC.

V is TRBV13 and J is TRBJ2-3; 8 nucleotides align to TRBD1. V lost 6 bases, J lost 2 bases, and 7 bases stayed unmatched. This CDR3 comprises 15 residues. The germline gives CDR1 PRHDT, CDR2 FYEKMQ (reference sequence). The CDR3 reads CASSFDRGLTDTQYF. The CDR3 bases are TGTGCCAGCAGTTTCGACAGGGGCCTCACAGATACGCAGTATTTT.

This clone was counted a single time. The chain's CDR3 is CASSYSNKAGPYEQYF. Written as DNA, the CDR3 is TGTGCCAGCAGTTACTCGAATAAGGCAGGGCCCTACGAGCAGTACTTC. This chain links TRBV6-2 or TRBV6-3 with TRBJ2-7; a possible D gene is TRBD1 (5 bases). The CDR3 covers 16 residues. The V end was cut by 0 bases, the J end by 2 bases, with 14 bases between. CDR1 is MNHEY and CDR2 is SVGEGT in the germline V gene.

The V and J genes are TRBV25-1 and TRBJ2-3; 8 positions agree with TRBD2. The CDR3 is made up of 15 amino acids. V lost 6 bases to trimming and J lost 1 base; unmatched junction nucleotides: 6. Germline V CDR1 and CDR2: MGHDK, SYGVNS. The CDR3 reads CASREALAGTDTQYF. The CDR3 nucleotides are TGTGCCAGCAGGGAGGCACTAGCGGGCACAGATACGCAGTATTTT.

The chain joins TRBV6-5 to TRBJ1-2; a possible D gene is TRBD1 (6 bases). Trimming pared 8 bases from V and 1 base from J, leaving 14 bases between. The CDR3 sequence is 14 residues long. Germline CDR1 reads MNHEY; CDR2 reads SVGAGI. CDR3: CASALSQGNYGYTF. In DNA form, the CDR3 reads TGTGCCAGCGCACTTTCACAGGGTAACTATGGCTACACCTTC.

This sequence joins TRBV6-5 and TRBJ2-7, with 9 bases lining up with TRBD1. Germline CDR1 and CDR2: MNHEY and SVGAGI. The CDR3 covers 14 residues. Trimming took 6 bases from V and 6 from J; bases not matched to a gene: 9. This CDR3 reads CASSSGTGYPEQYF. Here the CDR3 DNA reads TGTGCCAGCAGCTCCGGGACAGGGTATCCCGAGCAGTACTTC.

The chain employs TRBV6-2 or TRBV6-3 and TRBJ1-2; no clear D gene. This CDR3 is 13 amino acids long. V was clipped by 2 bases and J by 6 bases, with 10 bases between them. The germline V gene has CDR1 MNHEY and CDR2 SVGEGT. In DNA form, the CDR3 reads TGTGCCAGCAGTTACGGCCATTCCCATGGCTACACCTTC. Amino acid sequence: CASSYGHSHGYTF.

The rearrangement joins TRBV27 to TRBJ2-7; 8 positions match TRBD1. Germline loops: CDR1 MNHEY, CDR2 SMNVEV (reference sequence). Trimming removed 6 bases from V and 2 bases from J; junction bases left unmatched: 9. CDR3 length: 15 residues. The DNA of the CDR3 is TGTGCCAGCAGCCCCGGGACAGGAAGTACCTACGAGCAGTACTTC. This sequence encodes CASSPGTGSTYEQYF.

The chain recombines TRBV19 with TRBJ2-3; TRBD2 might be the D (6 bases). Germline V gives CDR1 LNHDA, CDR2 SQIVND (reference sequence). This CDR3 has 13 amino acids. V lost 11 bases to trimming and J lost 3 bases, with 15 bases between them. The CDR3 bases are TGTGCCGGGAGGCTTAGGCATACAGATACGCAGTATTTT. Encoded protein: CAGRLRHTDTQYF.

The CDR3 DNA is TGTGCCACCAGCAGAGATTTAACGGGGGTGGGAGAGACCCAGTACTTC. It codes for CATSRDLTGVGETQYF. The gene calls are TRBV15 and TRBJ2-5, with a weak D call TRBD2 (6 bases). Germline CDR1 and CDR2: LNHNV and YYDKDF (reference sequence). V dropped 0 bases and J dropped 4 bases, with 15 bases sitting between them. The CDR3 spans 16 residues.

The V gene is TRBV6-5, the J gene TRBJ1-5, with unresolved D. This CDR3 spans 15 amino acids. Between the trimmed V and J ends, which lost 7 bases and 2 bases, there was a span of 15 bases. CDR1 and CDR2 (germline): MNHEY, SVGAGI. In DNA form, the CDR3 reads TGTGCCAGCAAGAGGGCGGAAGGAGGCAATCAGCCCCAGCATTTT. Amino acid sequence: CASKRAEGGNQPQHF.

The chain recombines TRBV28 with TRBJ2-7; TRBD2 matches 11 bases. This CDR3 spans 19 amino acids. Trimming cost V 8 bases and J 0 bases; bases outside gene matches: 18. The germline gives CDR1 MDHEN, CDR2 SYDVKM. CDR3 loop: CASENPSLAGGHSSYEQYF. The CDR3 DNA reads as TGTGCCAGCGAGAACCCATCGCTAGCGGGAGGCCACAGCTCCTACGAGCAGTACTTC.

This clone is a singleton in its sample. The gene calls are TRBV7-2 and TRBJ1-5, with no clear D. CDR3 size: 15 residues. Trimming left V 1 base short and J 1 base short, with 8 bases between. Germline assignment: CDR1 SGHTA and CDR2 FQGNSA. The CDR3 spells CASSLDGRSNQPQHF. In DNA form, the CDR3 reads TGTGCCAGCAGCTTAGATGGCAGGAGCAATCAGCCCCAGCATTTT.

The rearrangement joins TRBV5-1 to TRBJ2-5; the match to TRBD2 covers 7 bases. The CDR3 consists of 14 residues. Per the germline V gene, CDR1 is SGHRS and CDR2 is YFSETQ. V lost 4 bases to trimming and J lost 4 bases; unmatched junction nucleotides: 7. CDR3 loop: CASSRGEIGETQYF. For the CDR3, the DNA is TGCGCCAGCAGCCGGGGGGAAATAGGAGAGACCCAGTACTTC.

The rearrangement joins TRBV27 to TRBJ2-1, with 10 positions matching TRBD2. There are 15 residues in the CDR3. Trimming cost V 3 bases and J 8 bases; bases outside gene matches: 7. Germline V gene sequence: CDR1 MNHEY, CDR2 SMNVEV (reference sequence). The chain's CDR3 is CASSFQGLALHEQFF. For the CDR3, the DNA is TGTGCCAGCAGTTTCCAGGGACTAGCGCTCCATGAGCAGTTCTTC.

The chain is built from TRBV9 and TRBJ2-5; possible D gene TRBD2, 6 bases. The CDR3 is 17 residues long. Germline V gene data show CDR1 as SGDLS and CDR2 as YYNGEE. Trimming took off 4 bases at V and 5 bases at J, with 24 bases between the two ends. In DNA form, the CDR3 reads TGTGCCAGCAGCTTCGCGGGGATGGGGCGTAAGGGGGAGACCCAGTACTTC. Translated, it gives CASSFAGMGRKGETQYF.

The sample holds a few counts of this clone. The chain combines TRBV3-1 (or the pseudogene TRBV3-2) with TRBJ2-2; the D gene is possibly TRBD1 (6 bases). The V and J ends lost 3 bases and 7 bases respectively, with 18 bases between them. CDR1 and CDR2 (germline): LGHDT, YNNKEL (reference sequence). The CDR3 consists of 16 residues. CDR3 sequence (DNA): TGTGCCAGCAGCCAGAGGCCCTCTAGCAGGGGCGGGGAGCTGTTTTTT. It codes for CASSQRPSSRGGELFF.

J is TRBJ1-5 and V is TRBV5-5; D may be TRBD1 (5 bases). CDR1 and CDR2 from the germline V gene are SGHKS and YYEKEE (reference sequence). V lost 3 bases to trimming and J lost 4 bases, with 8 bases between them. The CDR3 spans 13 residues. CDR3 DNA: TGTGCCAGCAGCTGGGACTGGAATCAGCCCCAGCATTTT. Translation gives CASSWDWNQPQHF.

The count of this clone is one. The chain links TRBV7-2 to TRBJ2-7, with 9 bases that match TRBD2. This CDR3 region has 13 residues. Germline V lookup: CDR1 SGHTA, CDR2 FQGNSA. Trimming removed 1 base from V and 6 bases from J; junction bases left unmatched: 1. The CDR3 loop reads CASSLGAGGEQYF. CDR3 nucleotide sequence: TGTGCCAGCAGCTTAGGAGCGGGAGGCGAGCAGTACTTC.

V usage is TRBV5-1 and J usage is TRBJ2-1, with 8 bases identical to TRBD2. Germline assignment: CDR1 SGHRS and CDR2 YFSETQ. The CDR3 extends over 14 amino acids. V shed 0 bases and J 8 bases; nucleotides not matched to a gene: 4. CDR3 DNA sequence: TGCGCCAGCAGCTTGGAGACTAGCGTCTATGAGCAGTTCTTC. Translated, it gives CASSLETSVYEQFF. Supplemented by reference TRBV5-1 and TRBJ2-1, the full variable domain reads KAGVTQTPRYLIKTRGQQVTLSCSPISGHRSVSWYQQTPGQGLQFLFEYFSETQRNKGNFPGRFSGRQFSNSRSEMNVSTLELGDSALYLCASSLETSVYEQFFGPGTRLTVL.

The genes are TRBV10-3 and TRBJ1-6; weak D call: TRBD1 (6 bases). CDR1 and CDR2 (germline): ENHRY, SYGVKD. The V end lost 9 bases, the J end lost 5 bases, and 14 bases lay between the germline ends. The length of the CDR3 is 14 residues. CDR3 sequence: CAISLGQNNSPLHF. For the CDR3, the DNA is TGTGCCATTTCACTGGGACAAAATAATTCACCCCTCCACTTT.

The chain combines TRBV10-1 with TRBJ2-6; D is unclear. The CDR3 is 14 residues long. CDR1 and CDR2 from the germline V gene are WNHNN and SYGVQD (reference sequence). Trimming cost V 3 bases and J 2 bases, with 5 bases left between them. Written as DNA, the CDR3 is TGCGCCAGCAGTGACGGTGCTGGGGCCAACGTCCTGACTTTC. Protein: CASSDGAGANVLTF.

This clone was seen once. The chain employs TRBV7-2 and TRBJ1-3; tentative D call: TRBD1 (6 bases). V was clipped by 1 base and J by 3 bases, with 13 bases between them. This CDR3 contains 16 residues. Germline V gene data show CDR1 as SGHTA and CDR2 as FQGNSA. The CDR3 nucleotides read TGTGCCAGCAGCTTAGATACAGAGGGGGTTGGAAACACCATATATTTT. It yields the protein CASSLDTEGVGNTIYF.